These T cell receptor beta chains were read from a single sample in a study of blood T cell repertoires in COVID-19. Method: immunoSEQ multiplex PCR; TCRdb's copy keeps in-frame clones and lacks some. This sample yields about 45,000 clones, of which over 90% are seen a single time; more than 5.5% belongs to the top ten. Sample: peripheral blood. Receptors were obtained from a human donor in a cohort sampled during active COVID-19. The CDR3 runs from the conserved cysteine through the conserved F or W. Fields, in order: V gene, clone size, J gene, D gene, CDR3 protein, CDR3 DNA. A D gene is named only where the DNA matches it firmly. Clone size appears in some rows only: once, few, many, or a class for an expanded clone.

V gene: TRBV7-3; clone size: NA; J gene: TRBJ1-2; D gene: NA; CDR3 protein: CASSLVGAHTF; CDR3 DNA: TGTGCCAGCAGCTTAGTGGGGGCACACACCTTC
V gene: TRBV9; clone size: once; J gene: TRBJ2-3; D gene: TRBD1; CDR3 protein: CASSSGTGSRRTDTQYF; CDR3 DNA: TGTGCCAGCAGCTCAGGGACAGGGAGTAGAAGGACAGATACGCAGTATTTT
V gene: TRBV3-1/TRBV3-2; clone size: NA; J gene: TRBJ1-6; D gene: NA; CDR3 protein: CASSQVENSPLHF; CDR3 DNA: TGTGCCAGCAGCCAAGTCGAGAATTCACCCCTCCACTTT
V gene: TRBV27; clone size: NA; J gene: TRBJ1-2; D gene: NA; CDR3 protein: CASSFGVGGGGYTF; CDR3 DNA: TGTGCCAGCAGTTTTGGAGTGGGCGGGGGAGGCTACACCTTC
V gene: TRBV7-3; clone size: NA; J gene: TRBJ1-6; D gene: NA; CDR3 protein: CASSLKGDGLHSPLHF; CDR3 DNA: TGTGCCAGCAGCTTAAAGGGAGACGGTCTTCATTCACCCCTCCACTTT
V gene: TRBV24-1; clone size: NA; J gene: TRBJ2-3; D gene: TRBD2; CDR3 protein: CATSDPPPSGRAIDTQYF; CDR3 DNA: TGTGCCACCAGTGACCCACCCCCAAGCGGGAGGGCCATAGATACGCAGTATTTT
V gene: TRBV10-3; clone size: few; J gene: TRBJ1-5; D gene: NA; CDR3 protein: CAISVGGDDLSPQHF; CDR3 DNA: TGTGCCATCAGTGTTGGAGGGGACGATTTATCGCCCCAGCATTTT
V gene: TRBV2; clone size: NA; J gene: TRBJ2-7; D gene: TRBD1; CDR3 protein: CASTGTGYHEQYF; CDR3 DNA: TGTGCCAGCACCGGGACAGGGTATCACGAGCAGTACTTC
V gene: TRBV7-2; clone size: once; J gene: TRBJ1-3; D gene: NA; CDR3 protein: CASAGGAWGNTIYF; CDR3 DNA: TGTGCCAGCGCCGGGGGAGCGTGGGGAAACACCATATATTTT
V gene: TRBV27; clone size: NA; J gene: TRBJ1-5; D gene: NA; CDR3 protein: CASSRGKSGNQPQHF; CDR3 DNA: TGTGCCAGCAGTCGGGGAAAATCTGGAAATCAGCCCCAGCATTTT
V gene: TRBV29-1; clone size: NA; J gene: TRBJ2-2; D gene: NA; CDR3 protein: CSGRVFGELFF; CDR3 DNA: TGCAGCGGGAGGGTCTTCGGGGAGCTGTTTTTT
V gene: TRBV6-2/TRBV6-3; clone size: NA; J gene: TRBJ1-1; D gene: NA; CDR3 protein: CASSYTGMNTEAFF; CDR3 DNA: TGTGCCAGCAGTTACACAGGCATGAACACTGAAGCTTTCTTT
V gene: TRBV28; clone size: NA; J gene: TRBJ1-4; D gene: NA; CDR3 protein: CASSLSGGPVREKLFF; CDR3 DNA: TGTGCCAGCAGTTTATCAGGCGGGCCGGTTAGGGAAAAACTGTTTTTT
V gene: TRBV5-1; clone size: NA; J gene: TRBJ2-7; D gene: TRBD2; CDR3 protein: CASSLAAGSYEQYF; CDR3 DNA: TGCGCCAGCAGCTTGGCAGCGGGGTCCTACGAGCAGTACTTC
V gene: TRBV11-2; clone size: NA; J gene: TRBJ2-7; D gene: TRBD2; CDR3 protein: CASSLRGDVRGNEQYF; CDR3 DNA: TGTGCCAGCAGCTTACGGGGGGACGTACGGGGGAACGAGCAGTACTTC
V gene: TRBV6-6; clone size: NA; J gene: TRBJ2-1; D gene: NA; CDR3 protein: CASSLGVASPTSYNEQFF; CDR3 DNA: TGTGCCAGCAGTCTAGGTGTGGCTAGCCCAACCTCCTACAATGAGCAGTTCTTC
V gene: TRBV2; clone size: few; J gene: TRBJ2-5; D gene: TRBD2; CDR3 protein: CASSGDGTSGPKQETQYF; CDR3 DNA: TGTGCCAGCAGTGGAGACGGGACTAGCGGGCCAAAGCAAGAGACCCAGTACTTC
V gene: TRBV4-3; clone size: once; J gene: TRBJ2-1; D gene: NA; CDR3 protein: CASSQVGEGAYNEQFF; CDR3 DNA: TGCGCCAGCAGCCAAGTGGGGGAGGGGGCCTACAATGAGCAGTTCTTC
V gene: TRBV30; clone size: NA; J gene: TRBJ1-5; D gene: TRBD1; CDR3 protein: CAWSVRLRRQGSYQPQHF; CDR3 DNA: TGTGCCTGGAGTGTACGACTACGACGACAGGGATCGTACCAGCCCCAGCATTTT
V gene: TRBV7-9; clone size: NA; J gene: TRBJ1-2; D gene: NA; CDR3 protein: CASSQDEGDYTF; CDR3 DNA: TGTGCCAGCAGCCAAGACGAGGGGGACTACACCTTC
V gene: TRBV4-1; clone size: NA; J gene: TRBJ2-7; D gene: NA; CDR3 protein: CASSRQTGSVYEQYF; CDR3 DNA: TGCGCCAGCAGCCGTCAAACAGGGTCCGTCTACGAGCAGTACTTC
V gene: TRBV7-9; clone size: NA; J gene: TRBJ2-2; D gene: TRBD1; CDR3 protein: CASSLAQTLQGHTGELFF; CDR3 DNA: TGTGCCAGCAGCTTAGCTCAGACTTTACAGGGGCACACCGGGGAGCTGTTTTTT
V gene: TRBV30; clone size: NA; J gene: TRBJ1-4; D gene: NA; CDR3 protein: CAWSVSATNEKLFF; CDR3 DNA: TGTGCCTGGAGTGTGTCGGCAACTAATGAAAAACTGTTTTTT
V gene: TRBV5-1; clone size: once; J gene: TRBJ2-1; D gene: NA; CDR3 protein: CASSLVSRDNEQFF; CDR3 DNA: TGCGCCAGCAGCTTAGTCTCCAGGGACAATGAGCAGTTCTTC
V gene: TRBV29-1; clone size: few; J gene: TRBJ1-2; D gene: NA; CDR3 protein: CSTVDGANYGYTF; CDR3 DNA: TGCAGCACTGTAGACGGAGCTAACTATGGCTACACCTTC
V gene: TRBV9; clone size: NA; J gene: TRBJ2-4; D gene: TRBD2; CDR3 protein: CASSRLGTSGSTKNIQYF; CDR3 DNA: TGTGCCAGCAGCCGACTGGGGACTAGCGGGAGTACCAAAAACATTCAGTACTTC
V gene: TRBV18; clone size: NA; J gene: TRBJ1-1; D gene: NA; CDR3 protein: CASSQGLDTEAFF; CDR3 DNA: TGTGCCAGCTCACAGGGGTTGGACACTGAAGCTTTCTTT
V gene: TRBV5-1; clone size: NA; J gene: TRBJ2-7; D gene: NA; CDR3 protein: CATGPGGGNPYEQYF; CDR3 DNA: TGCGCCACCGGCCCGGGTGGAGGGAACCCCTACGAGCAGTACTTC
V gene: TRBV7-9; clone size: NA; J gene: TRBJ2-5; D gene: TRBD2; CDR3 protein: CASSTGLAGVGETQYF; CDR3 DNA: TGTGCCAGCAGCACGGGACTAGCGGGGGTTGGGGAGACCCAGTACTTC
V gene: TRBV9; clone size: NA; J gene: TRBJ1-6; D gene: NA; CDR3 protein: CASSVEVRVDSPLHF; CDR3 DNA: TGTGCCAGCAGCGTAGAGGTCAGGGTGGATTCACCCCTCCACTTT
V gene: TRBV6-5; clone size: few; J gene: TRBJ1-6; D gene: TRBD1; CDR3 protein: CASRTGMDNSPLHF; CDR3 DNA: TGTGCCAGCAGGACAGGGATGGATAATTCACCCCTCCACTTT
V gene: TRBV5-1; clone size: NA; J gene: TRBJ2-3; D gene: NA; CDR3 protein: CASSPRLGADTQYF; CDR3 DNA: TGCGCCAGCAGCCCCCGACTAGGTGCAGATACGCAGTATTTT
V gene: TRBV7-9; clone size: NA; J gene: TRBJ2-3; D gene: TRBD2; CDR3 protein: CASSLAWLAGGLGDTQYF; CDR3 DNA: TGTGCCAGCAGCTTAGCGTGGCTAGCGGGAGGTTTGGGAGATACGCAGTATTTT
V gene: TRBV7-9; clone size: NA; J gene: TRBJ1-1; D gene: NA; CDR3 protein: CASSSRNTEAFF; CDR3 DNA: TGTGCCAGCAGCTCCAGAAACACTGAAGCTTTCTTT
V gene: TRBV2; clone size: NA; J gene: TRBJ1-3; D gene: NA; CDR3 protein: CASSAGQNTIYF; CDR3 DNA: TGTGCCAGCTCGGCAGGGCAAAACACCATATATTTT
V gene: TRBV5-5; clone size: NA; J gene: TRBJ1-6; D gene: NA; CDR3 protein: CASSLVREGNSPLHF; CDR3 DNA: TGTGCCAGCAGCTTGGTTAGGGAGGGTAATTCACCCCTCCACTTT
V gene: TRBV30; clone size: NA; J gene: TRBJ2-7; D gene: TRBD2; CDR3 protein: CAWSVPWQLAGPTHF; CDR3 DNA: TGTGCCTGGAGTGTACCTTGGCAACTAGCGGGACCGACTCACTTC
V gene: TRBV19; clone size: NA; J gene: TRBJ2-7; D gene: TRBD2; CDR3 protein: CASSIATKTSASGKAKEQYF; CDR3 DNA: TGTGCCAGTAGTATAGCCACAAAGACATCGGCTAGCGGGAAGGCCAAAGAGCAGTACTTC
V gene: TRBV14; clone size: NA; J gene: TRBJ2-7; D gene: TRBD1; CDR3 protein: CASSQGTGAYEQYF; CDR3 DNA: TGTGCCAGCAGCCAAGGGACAGGGGCCTACGAGCAGTACTTC
V gene: TRBV6-4; clone size: few; J gene: TRBJ2-2; D gene: TRBD2; CDR3 protein: CASSELAGGTGELFF; CDR3 DNA: TGTGCCAGCAGTGAACTAGCGGGAGGCACCGGGGAGCTGTTTTTT
V gene: TRBV2; clone size: once; J gene: TRBJ1-5; D gene: TRBD1; CDR3 protein: CASSRDRDSNQPQHF; CDR3 DNA: TGTGCCAGCAGTCGGGACAGAGATAGCAATCAGCCCCAGCATTTT
V gene: TRBV27; clone size: NA; J gene: TRBJ2-2; D gene: TRBD2; CDR3 protein: CASRSSTLAGENTGELFF; CDR3 DNA: TGTGCCAGCAGATCATCGACGCTAGCGGGAGAGAACACCGGGGAGCTGTTTTTT
V gene: TRBV29-1; clone size: NA; J gene: TRBJ1-1; D gene: TRBD1; CDR3 protein: CSVGQGANTEAFF; CDR3 DNA: TGCAGCGTGGGACAGGGGGCGAACACTGAAGCTTTCTTT
V gene: TRBV5-1; clone size: NA; J gene: TRBJ1-2; D gene: NA; CDR3 protein: CASSQLQSNYGYTF; CDR3 DNA: TGCGCCAGCAGCCAATTACAATCTAACTATGGCTACACCTTC
V gene: TRBV6-1; clone size: few; J gene: TRBJ1-5; D gene: NA; CDR3 protein: CASSEEHRLAEPQHF; CDR3 DNA: TGTGCCAGCAGTGAAGAACACAGGTTAGCGGAGCCCCAGCATTTT
V gene: TRBV27; clone size: NA; J gene: TRBJ1-5; D gene: TRBD1; CDR3 protein: CASSLRGGDSWAAQHF; CDR3 DNA: TGTGCCAGCAGTTTAAGGGGTGGGGACAGTTGGGCAGCCCAGCATTTT
V gene: TRBV6-1; clone size: few; J gene: TRBJ2-7; D gene: NA; CDR3 protein: CASSELPSSYEQYF; CDR3 DNA: TGTGCCAGCAGTGAACTCCCTAGCTCCTACGAGCAGTACTTC
V gene: TRBV2; clone size: NA; J gene: TRBJ1-2; D gene: NA; CDR3 protein: CASSEVLGAVYGYTF; CDR3 DNA: TGTGCCAGCAGTGAAGTGCTGGGGGCGGTCTATGGCTACACCTTC
V gene: TRBV19; clone size: NA; J gene: TRBJ2-7; D gene: NA; CDR3 protein: CASSPILGGQYEQYF; CDR3 DNA: TGTGCCAGTAGTCCAATATTGGGGGGGCAGTACGAGCAGTACTTC
V gene: TRBV7-9; clone size: NA; J gene: TRBJ2-7; D gene: NA; CDR3 protein: CASIRGGGDEQYF; CDR3 DNA: TGTGCCAGCATCCGAGGGGGGGGCGACGAGCAGTACTTC
V gene: TRBV4-3; clone size: NA; J gene: TRBJ1-2; D gene: TRBD1; CDR3 protein: CASSLADRGRDGYTF; CDR3 DNA: TGCGCCAGCAGCCTCGCGGACAGGGGGCGTGATGGCTACACCTTC
V gene: TRBV19; clone size: NA; J gene: TRBJ1-5; D gene: NA; CDR3 protein: CASSIGGAGRSNQPQHF; CDR3 DNA: TGTGCCAGTAGTATAGGCGGAGCAGGGAGGAGCAATCAGCCCCAGCATTTT
V gene: TRBV6-4; clone size: few; J gene: TRBJ2-3; D gene: TRBD2; CDR3 protein: CASSDPTGTSADTQYF; CDR3 DNA: TGTGCCAGCAGTGACCCAACCGGGACTAGTGCAGATACGCAGTATTTT